Detailed here is one T cell receptor (beta chain). Its antigen is currently unknown. In germline, CDR1 is MDHEN, CDR2 SYDVKM. The ends were cut back, 6 bases at V and 2 bases at J, with 8 bases in the middle. The CDR3 length is 14 residues. Generated by immunoSEQ multiplex PCR, the TCRdb table keeps only in-frame clones and is missing some. The sample contains around 90,000 clones, about nine tenths of which appear only once. This specimen belongs to a study of OX40 agonist ivuxolimab in advanced cancers. Background on the study: Ivuxolimab, which patients received intravenously every 2 weeks, was dosed at 0.01 to 10 mg/kg. Whole-study findings and limits: There was clonal expansion of CD4+ and CD8+ blood T cells by week 6 at 0.1 to 3.0 mg/kg.

This clonotype originated in an adult with an advanced solid tumor such as melanoma, head and neck, liver or kidney cancer. The input for sequencing was CD4+ or CD8+ T cells sorted from blood, taken in a trial of the OX40 agonist ivuxolimab. The rearrangement uses TRBV28 and TRBJ2-6; the D gene is possibly TRBD2 (5 bases). This chain's CDR3 is CASREAPGANVLTF. For the CDR3, the DNA is TGTGCCAGCAGGGAGGCGCCTGGGGCCAACGTCCTGACTTTC.